A selection of T cell receptor beta chains follows, all from one sample in a study of T-cell reconstitution after alpha-beta-depleted transplantation in children. TCRdb itself ran the PCR reads through MiXCR, one entry per CDR3 protein. The sample lists approximately 400,000 distinct CDR3 sequences, approximately 10% occurring once. The sequences come from PBMCs from the stem cell graft donor, collected from the stem cell graft. These receptors were collected from a human donor who donated a stem cell graft to a child with acute myeloid leukemia. The CDR3 runs from the conserved cysteine through the conserved F or W. Fields, in order: V gene, J gene, clone size, D gene, CDR3 DNA, CDR3 protein. A D gene is named only where the DNA matches it firmly. Not every row has a clone size; where given, it reads once, few, many or a size class.

TRBV12-3/TRBV12-4	TRBJ1-1	.	.	TGTGCCAGCAGTCTACCCGACAGAAACACTGAAGCTTTCTTT	CASSLPDRNTEAFF
TRBV30	TRBJ2-5	.	TRBD1	TGTGCCTGGAGTGCCGGGACAGGGACCCAAGAGACCCAGTACTTC	CAWSAGTGTQETQYF
TRBV7-2	TRBJ1-2	.	.	TGTGCCAGCAGCTTAGAGCCCTTACGAGCTAACTATGGCTACACCTTC	CASSLEPLRANYGYTF
TRBV29-1	TRBJ2-2	.	.	TGCAGCGTTCTTAGCGGCATGAACACCGGGGAGCTGTTTTTT	CSVLSGMNTGELFF
TRBV6-5	TRBJ2-3	few	.	TGTGCCAGCAGTTATGGGTCGGGTACCACAGATACGCAGTATTTT	CASSYGSGTTDTQYF
TRBV5-1	TRBJ2-1	.	.	TGCGCCAGCAGCTTGTCGCAGGGTAGGATGAATGAGCAGTTCTTC	CASSLSQGRMNEQFF
TRBV5-4	TRBJ1-4	once	.	TGTGCCAGCAGGGACGCACGGGCCTCTAATGAAAAACTGTTTTTT	CASRDARASNEKLFF
TRBV10-3	TRBJ2-3	many	TRBD1	TGTGCCATCAGTCTCACAGGGGGCTCAGATACGCAGTATTTT	CAISLTGGSDTQYF
TRBV7-9	TRBJ2-1	many	.	TGTGCCAGCAGCCGGCAGGGGCGGAATGAGCAGTTCTTC	CASSRQGRNEQFF
TRBV29-1	TRBJ2-5	few	TRBD2	TGCAGCGTTGAATTAGCGGGAGGCGGTGTTGTCCAAGAGACCCAGTACTTC	CSVELAGGGVVQETQYF
TRBV27	TRBJ2-1	.	.	TGTGCCAGCAGTTCCTTTAGAAATGAGCAGTTCTTC	CASSSFRNEQFF
TRBV7-8	TRBJ2-2	few	.	TGTGCCAGCAGCTTAGGACAGCTACTCACCGGGGAGCTGTTTTTT	CASSLGQLLTGELFF
TRBV10-3	TRBJ1-5	few	TRBD1	TGTGCCACCGGGACAGGATTCGGCAATCAGCCCCAGCATTTT	CATGTGFGNQPQHF
TRBV6-2/TRBV6-3	TRBJ2-7	.	TRBD2	TGTGCCAGCAGAGATAGCGGGAGCGCCTACGAGCAGTACTTC	CASRDSGSAYEQYF
TRBV5-1	TRBJ2-7	many	.	TGTGCCAGCAGCTTAGGTACCGGCTACGAGCAGTACTTC	CASSLGTGYEQYF
TRBV6-5	TRBJ2-7	few	TRBD1	TGTGCCAGCAGTTACTCTCGGGACAGGGGAGACGAGCAGTACTTC	CASSYSRDRGDEQYF
TRBV3-1	TRBJ2-5	few	TRBD2	TGTGCCAGCAGCCAAGATGGGGAATGGCGGGGGGTCCCGTCGGAGACCCAGTACTTC	CASSQDGEWRGVPSETQYF
TRBV29-1	TRBJ2-5	.	.	TGCAGCGTTCGACAGACCATTGGGACCCAGTACTTC	CSVRQTIGTQYF
TRBV4-1	TRBJ2-5	.	.	TGCGCCAGCAGCCAAGATGAGGCACACCAAGAGACCCAGTACTTC	CASSQDEAHQETQYF
TRBV10-2	TRBJ2-2	.	.	TGCGCCAGTGAGATCGGAACCGCCGGGGAGCTGTTTTTT	CASEIGTAGELFF
TRBV12-3/TRBV12-4	TRBJ2-1	few	.	TGTGCCAGCAGTGCGGAGTCAACGGATGAGCAGTTCTTC	CASSAESTDEQFF
TRBV7-8	TRBJ2-3	.	TRBD1	TGTGCCAGCAGCATAACAGGGGCCACCACAGATACGCAGTATTTT	CASSITGATTDTQYF
TRBV20-1	TRBJ2-1	many	.	TGCAGTGCTAGAGATCAGCGCAACATTAGGTATGAGCAGTTCTTC	CSARDQRNIRYEQFF
TRBV5-1	TRBJ2-2	few	.	TGCGCCAGCAGCCAACGTGGGGCAGGGACCGGGGAGCTGTTTTTT	CASSQRGAGTGELFF
TRBV7-9	TRBJ2-7	.	.	TGTGCCAGCAGCTTAGAGGTCGGTCTTACCTACGAGCAGTACTTC	CASSLEVGLTYEQYF
TRBV5-5	TRBJ2-3	few	.	TGTGCCAGCAGAATCTCGGAGGCCCCACGAACAGATACGCAGTATTTT	CASRISEAPRTDTQYF
TRBV29-1	TRBJ2-2	.	TRBD1	TGCAGCGTTGATCGGGGACAGGGAAGGTCCGGGGAGCTGTTTTTT	CSVDRGQGRSGELFF
TRBV4-2	TRBJ2-5	.	.	TGTGCCAGCAGACACGCGGACTCCCAAGAGACCCAGTACTTC	CASRHADSQETQYF
TRBV5-1	TRBJ2-4	few	TRBD2	TGCGCCAGCAGCACTAGCGGGAGAGCTCTTGACAGTCAGTACTTC	CASSTSGRALDSQYF
TRBV6-6	TRBJ2-2	few	.	TGTGCCAGCAGCGGGGGACTGATGAACACCGGGGAGCTGTTTTTT	CASSGGLMNTGELFF
TRBV10-3	TRBJ2-4	many	.	TGTGCCATCAGTGAGTTTCGCAGGGAAAGCGCCAAAAACATTCAGTACTTC	CAISEFRRESAKNIQYF
TRBV29-1	TRBJ2-1	few	.	TGCAGCGTCCTCCCCGGGGTTGAGCAGTTCTTC	CSVLPGVEQFF
TRBV7-2	TRBJ1-2	many	TRBD1	TGTGCCAGCAGCTGGACAGGGTCGGCCTATGGCTACACCTTC	CASSWTGSAYGYTF
TRBV29-1	TRBJ1-1	few	TRBD1	TGCAGCGTGAGCCTTGACAGGGTCACTGAAGCTTTCTTT	CSVSLDRVTEAFF
TRBV5-5	TRBJ1-2	.	.	TGTGCCAGCAGCACCGGACGGGAGAACTATGGCTACACCTTC	CASSTGRENYGYTF
TRBV7-9	TRBJ2-5	few	.	TGTGCCAGCAGCTCCCGGGCGGGTGAGACCCAGTACTTC	CASSSRAGETQYF
TRBV13	TRBJ2-2	.	.	TGTGCCATGACCTCCGGCCTCGGAACCGGGGAGCTGTTTTTT	CAMTSGLGTGELFF
TRBV10-3	TRBJ1-1	few	.	TGTGCCGCCTCACCCGGAGGGAGCACTGAAGCTTTCTTT	CAASPGGSTEAFF
TRBV27	TRBJ2-3	few	TRBD2	TGTGCCAGCAGTATAGCGGGCGAGGATACGCAGTATTTT	CASSIAGEDTQYF
TRBV6-5	TRBJ2-5	.	TRBD1	TGTGCCAGCAGTACTAAGACAGGGTTCGAGACCCAGTACTTC	CASSTKTGFETQYF
TRBV20-1	TRBJ2-5	.	.	TGCAGTGCTAGACCTGGGACACGCTCCCTGGAGACCCAGTACTTC	CSARPGTRSLETQYF
TRBV7-9	TRBJ2-5	many	.	TGTGCCAGCAGCCTACTCGGTGGGGGTTCGGAGACCCAGTACTTC	CASSLLGGGSETQYF
TRBV18	TRBJ2-7	.	.	TGTGCCAGCTCACCGGACATAGAATACGAGCAGTACTTC	CASSPDIEYEQYF
TRBV18	TRBJ1-2	few	.	TGTGCCAGCTCACCCGACGGGGAGGCTAACTATGGCTACACCTTC	CASSPDGEANYGYTF
TRBV7-8	TRBJ2-1	many	TRBD1	TGTGCCAGCAGCTTTACGATCGGGACAGGGTACAATGAGCAGTTCTTC	CASSFTIGTGYNEQFF
TRBV4-2	TRBJ2-1	.	.	TGTGCCAGCAGCCAAGTGAGGTTGAAGGCCTCCTACAATGAGCAGTTCTTC	CASSQVRLKASYNEQFF
TRBV7-2	TRBJ1-6	few	.	TGTGCCAGCAGCACCACGGGTAATTCACCCCTCCACTTT	CASSTTGNSPLHF